The clone carrying this T cell receptor beta chain has just a few counts. Its cognate antigen is unknown. TCRdb recomputed calls from the reads with MiXCR, one row per CDR3 protein. The sample shows about 830,000 distinct CDR3 sequences, over 25% of them seen only once. The CDR3 is made up of 15 amino acids. CDR1 and CDR2 (germline): LNHDA, SQIVND (reference sequence). With 4 bases removed from V and 2 bases from J, the gap between germline ends came to 13 bases. This entry belongs to a study of T cell repertoires in cytomegalovirus infection. For the study at large: Based on public TCR beta signatures, there were indications of CMV infection and of a matching HLA type.

General observations from the study: Dominant in the ex vivo response were TCR beta clonotypes restricted by HLA-C and specific for CMV. Cumulative public TCR beta family frequency identified CMV carriers with the relevant HLA.

V usage is TRBV19 and J usage is TRBJ2-3; the D is unclear. The material was cultured CD8+ T cells from PBMCs, obtained from culture after CMV antigen stimulation. The sequence came from a human donor in good health (CMV status not recorded). Some clones in this sample may be carry-over from other donors' samples. CDR3 residues: CASSTLPYDTDTQYF. The CDR3 nucleotides read TGTGCCAGTAGTACCCTGCCATACGACACAGATACGCAGTATTTT. Variable domain in full (rest from reference TRBV19 and TRBJ2-3): DGGITQSPKYLFRKEGQNVTLSCEQNLNHDAMYWYRQDPGQGLRLIYYSQIVNDFQKGDIAEGYSVSREKKESFPLTVTSAQKNPTAFYLCASSTLPYDTDTQYFGPGTRLTVL.